The rows below give T cell receptor beta chains drawn from one sample of a study of T cell changes during pregnancy in multiple sclerosis. Assay: immunoSEQ multiplex PCR; the TCRdb copy retains only in-frame clones and omits some. Of about 36,000 clones in the sample, 89% were seen once. The input for sequencing was CD8+ T cells from peripheral blood mononuclear cells, taken in the third trimester of pregnancy. The origin of the receptors is a female donor with multiple sclerosis, enrolled in a pregnancy study. Both conserved end residues are part of each CDR3. Fields, in order: J gene, D gene, CDR3 length, V gene, clone size, CDR3 protein, CDR3 DNA. The D gene is left open where the match is weak. Part of the rows lack a size; the others show once, few, many or a class for expanded clones.

J: TRBJ2-7
D: NA
length: 13
V: TRBV6-5
size: NA
CDR3: CASKGVSGYEQYF
DNA: TGTGCCAGCAAAGGGGTGTCGGGCTACGAGCAGTACTTC

J: TRBJ2-2
D: NA
length: 19
V: TRBV21-1
size: NA
CDR3: CASSKSGRTEKTNTGELFF
DNA: TGTGCCAGCAGCAAAAGCGGGAGGACCGAAAAAACGAACACCGGGGAGCTGTTTTTT

J: TRBJ2-1
D: NA
length: 13
V: TRBV19
size: once
CDR3: CASRWGPIDEQFF
DNA: TGTGCCTCGAGGTGGGGGCCTATTGATGAGCAGTTCTTC

J: TRBJ2-2
D: NA
length: 14
V: TRBV7-9
size: NA
CDR3: CASSLGTSREVLFF
DNA: TGTGCCAGCAGCTTAGGAACATCCCGAGAGGTGCTGTTTTTT

J: TRBJ1-5
D: TRBD1
length: 17
V: TRBV7-2
size: NA
CDR3: CASSLVNWDRDNQPQHF
DNA: TGTGCCAGCAGCTTAGTAAATTGGGACAGGGACAATCAGCCCCAGCATTTT

J: TRBJ1-2
D: NA
length: 16
V: TRBV11-2
size: NA
CDR3: CASSLGRDKLNYGYTF
DNA: TGTGCCAGCAGCTTAGGTCGGGACAAACTCAACTATGGCTACACCTTC

J: TRBJ2-5
D: TRBD2
length: 16
V: TRBV13
size: NA
CDR3: CASKGTSGGAEETQYF
DNA: TGTGCCAGCAAGGGGACTAGCGGGGGGGCGGAAGAGACCCAGTACTTC

J: TRBJ1-5
D: NA
length: 13
V: TRBV27
size: NA
CDR3: CASRAGANQPQHF
DNA: TGTGCCAGCAGGGCAGGGGCCAATCAGCCCCAGCATTTT

J: TRBJ2-7
D: NA
length: 12
V: TRBV10-3
size: NA
CDR3: CAISSGSYEQYF
DNA: TGTGCCATCAGCTCCGGGTCCTACGAGCAGTACTTC

J: TRBJ1-1
D: NA
length: 12
V: TRBV11-2
size: NA
CDR3: CASSLGREAAFF
DNA: TGTGCCAGCAGCTTAGGTAGGGAGGCAGCTTTCTTT

J: TRBJ2-3
D: TRBD2
length: 15
V: TRBV5-4
size: NA
CDR3: CASSWTSLSTDTQYF
DNA: TGTGCCAGCAGCTGGACTAGTCTTAGCACAGATACGCAGTATTTT

J: TRBJ2-7
D: TRBD2
length: 15
V: TRBV6-6
size: NA
CDR3: CASRTGGTSTYEQYF
DNA: TGTGCCAGCAGGACGGGCGGGACTAGTACCTACGAGCAGTACTTC

J: TRBJ2-7
D: TRBD1
length: 15
V: TRBV4-2
size: NA
CDR3: CASSLRDSENYEQYF
DNA: TGTGCCAGCAGCCTCCGGGACAGCGAAAACTACGAGCAGTACTTC

J: TRBJ2-1
D: TRBD1
length: 14
V: TRBV11-3
size: NA
CDR3: CASSSRQGGNEQFF
DNA: TGTGCCAGCAGCTCGCGACAGGGGGGGAATGAGCAGTTCTTC

J: TRBJ2-3
D: TRBD2
length: 15
V: TRBV13
size: NA
CDR3: CASSPSGSMADTQYF
DNA: TGTGCCAGCAGCCCCAGCGGGAGTATGGCAGATACGCAGTATTTT

J: TRBJ2-1
D: NA
length: 15
V: TRBV10-1
size: NA
CDR3: CASFDSASSYNEQFF
DNA: TGCGCCAGCTTTGACAGCGCGAGCTCCTACAATGAGCAGTTCTTC

J: TRBJ2-7
D: NA
length: 15
V: TRBV12-2
size: NA
CDR3: CASRLETSGRSEQYF
DNA: TGTGCAAGTCGCTTAGAGACTAGCGGACGTAGCGAGCAGTACTTC

J: TRBJ2-1
D: TRBD1
length: 15
V: TRBV5-1
size: NA
CDR3: CASSPRGPPNNEQFF
DNA: TGCGCCAGCAGCCCCAGGGGGCCTCCAAACAATGAGCAGTTCTTC

J: TRBJ1-1
D: NA
length: 13
V: TRBV6-6
size: NA
CDR3: CASSYSATTEAFF
DNA: TGTGCCAGCAGTTACTCAGCCACCACTGAAGCTTTCTTT

J: TRBJ1-1
D: TRBD1
length: 16
V: TRBV9
size: once
CDR3: CASSGLPGQKNTEAFF
DNA: TGTGCCAGCAGCGGTCTACCGGGACAGAAGAACACTGAAGCTTTCTTT

J: TRBJ2-5
D: TRBD2
length: 15
V: TRBV7-8
size: NA
CDR3: CASSLAGGPEETQYF
DNA: TGTGCCAGCAGCTTAGCGGGAGGGCCCGAAGAGACCCAGTACTTC

J: TRBJ1-1
D: NA
length: 14
V: TRBV9
size: NA
CDR3: CASSVVGGASEAFF
DNA: TGTGCCAGCAGCGTAGTTGGGGGCGCGTCTGAAGCTTTCTTT

J: TRBJ1-5
D: TRBD1
length: 16
V: TRBV6-1
size: few
CDR3: CASSALTGRPYQPQHF
DNA: TGTGCCAGCAGTGCTCTGACAGGGCGCCCGTATCAGCCCCAGCATTTT

J: TRBJ2-3
D: TRBD2
length: 16
V: TRBV10-3
size: NA
CDR3: CAISDVTSGSSDTQYF
DNA: TGTGCCATCAGTGATGTAACTAGCGGGAGTTCAGATACGCAGTATTTT

J: TRBJ2-7
D: NA
length: 14
V: TRBV27
size: NA
CDR3: CASKPPGELYEQYF
DNA: TGTGCCAGCAAGCCCCCCGGGGAATTATACGAGCAGTACTTC

J: TRBJ1-1
D: NA
length: 14
V: TRBV15
size: NA
CDR3: CATSREVRGTEAFF
DNA: TGTGCCACCAGCAGAGAAGTACGGGGGACTGAAGCTTTCTTT

J: TRBJ2-7
D: NA
length: 13
V: TRBV6-1
size: NA
CDR3: CASSLTSTYEQYF
DNA: TGTGCCAGCAGTCTAACTAGCACCTACGAGCAGTACTTC

J: TRBJ2-1
D: TRBD1
length: 18
V: TRBV4-2
size: NA
CDR3: CASSQNPTGTVTYNEQFF
DNA: TGTGCCAGCAGCCAAAATCCTACCGGGACAGTAACATACAATGAGCAGTTCTTC

J: TRBJ1-2
D: NA
length: 16
V: TRBV6-5
size: NA
CDR3: CASSYSRDRSDYGYTF
DNA: TGTGCCAGCAGTTACTCCCGCGACAGGAGCGACTATGGCTACACCTTC

J: TRBJ1-2
D: TRBD1
length: 17
V: TRBV4-1
size: NA
CDR3: CASHSAGGQQDAYGYTF
DNA: TGCGCCAGCCACTCGGCCGGGGGACAGCAGGATGCCTATGGCTACACCTTC

J: TRBJ1-1
D: NA
length: 16
V: TRBV7-8
size: once
CDR3: CASSGPGHLMNTEAFF
DNA: TGTGCCAGCAGCGGGCCGGGACACCTCATGAACACTGAAGCTTTCTTT

J: TRBJ1-1
D: NA
length: 14
V: TRBV6-1
size: once
CDR3: CASSPLVDNTEAFF
DNA: TGTGCCAGCAGCCCCCTGGTAGATAACACTGAAGCTTTCTTT

J: TRBJ1-1
D: TRBD1
length: 13
V: TRBV29-1
size: NA
CDR3: CSVEEGDRGVAFF
DNA: TGCAGCGTTGAAGAAGGGGACAGGGGGGTAGCTTTCTTT

J: TRBJ2-5
D: TRBD2
length: 15
V: TRBV4-2
size: once
CDR3: CASSLRLADQETQYF
DNA: TGTGCCAGCAGCCTGCGACTAGCGGATCAAGAGACCCAGTACTTC

J: TRBJ2-1
D: TRBD2
length: 16
V: TRBV11-2
size: NA
CDR3: CASSLEASGRYNEQFF
DNA: TGTGCCAGCAGCTTGGAGGCTAGCGGGAGGTACAATGAGCAGTTCTTC

J: TRBJ1-6
D: TRBD1
length: 16
V: TRBV7-9
size: NA
CDR3: CASSLGQGYYNSPLHF
DNA: TGTGCCAGCAGCTTGGGACAGGGCTACTATAATTCACCCCTCCACTTT

J: TRBJ1-4
D: NA
length: 15
V: TRBV5-1
size: NA
CDR3: CASSPERGSNEKLFF
DNA: TGCGCCAGCAGCCCCGAGAGGGGGTCTAATGAAAAACTGTTTTTT

J: TRBJ1-1
D: TRBD1
length: 16
V: TRBV7-9
size: NA
CDR3: CASSPTTGERSTEAFF
DNA: TGTGCCAGCAGCCCTACGACAGGGGAAAGGAGCACTGAAGCTTTCTTT

J: TRBJ1-1
D: NA
length: 14
V: TRBV7-2
size: NA
CDR3: CASSKQEMNTEAFF
DNA: TGTGCCAGCAGCAAACAGGAGATGAACACTGAAGCTTTCTTT

J: TRBJ1-4
D: NA
length: 15
V: TRBV11-2
size: NA
CDR3: CASSRVGGMEEKLFF
DNA: TGTGCCAGCAGCCGCGTTGGGGGGATGGAGGAAAAACTGTTTTTT

J: TRBJ2-4
D: NA
length: 16
V: TRBV13
size: NA
CDR3: CASSLRLTLAKNIQYF
DNA: TGTGCCAGCAGCTTACGACTGACGTTGGCCAAAAACATTCAGTACTTC

J: TRBJ2-3
D: TRBD1
length: 16
V: TRBV4-3
size: NA
CDR3: CASSQDKGQGTDTQYF
DNA: TGCGCCAGCAGCCAAGATAAGGGACAGGGCACAGATACGCAGTATTTT

J: TRBJ2-7
D: TRBD1
length: 14
V: TRBV30
size: NA
CDR3: CAWGPGTGTYEQYF
DNA: TGTGCCTGGGGTCCCGGGACAGGGACCTACGAGCAGTACTTC

J: TRBJ1-4
D: TRBD1
length: 18
V: TRBV5-6
size: NA
CDR3: CASSLEGQDLATNEKLFF
DNA: TGTGCCAGCAGCTTGGAGGGACAGGACCTTGCAACTAATGAAAAACTGTTTTTT

J: TRBJ2-1
D: NA
length: 15
V: TRBV4-3
size: once
CDR3: CASSQAQYKVNEQFF
DNA: TGCGCCAGCAGCCAAGCACAGTATAAGGTGAATGAGCAGTTCTTC

J: TRBJ1-1
D: NA
length: 15
V: TRBV4-3
size: NA
CDR3: CASSSASGMNTEAFF
DNA: TGCGCCAGCAGCTCAGCGTCAGGGATGAACACTGAAGCTTTCTTT

J: TRBJ1-5
D: NA
length: 15
V: TRBV2
size: NA
CDR3: CASSEWQGSNQPQHF
DNA: TGTGCCAGCAGTGAATGGCAGGGCAGCAATCAGCCCCAGCATTTT

J: TRBJ2-1
D: TRBD2
length: 16
V: TRBV11-2
size: NA
CDR3: CASTLSGTSEYNEQFF
DNA: TGTGCCAGCACCCTGTCAGGGACTAGCGAATACAATGAGCAGTTCTTC

J: TRBJ2-7
D: TRBD2
length: 16
V: TRBV7-6
size: NA
CDR3: CASSLAPRLAGDEQYF
DNA: TGTGCCAGCAGCTTAGCGCCTCGACTAGCGGGCGACGAGCAGTACTTC

J: TRBJ2-7
D: NA
length: 14
V: TRBV27
size: NA
CDR3: CASSLGGDYYEQYF
DNA: TGTGCCAGCAGTTTAGGAGGAGACTACTACGAGCAGTACTTC